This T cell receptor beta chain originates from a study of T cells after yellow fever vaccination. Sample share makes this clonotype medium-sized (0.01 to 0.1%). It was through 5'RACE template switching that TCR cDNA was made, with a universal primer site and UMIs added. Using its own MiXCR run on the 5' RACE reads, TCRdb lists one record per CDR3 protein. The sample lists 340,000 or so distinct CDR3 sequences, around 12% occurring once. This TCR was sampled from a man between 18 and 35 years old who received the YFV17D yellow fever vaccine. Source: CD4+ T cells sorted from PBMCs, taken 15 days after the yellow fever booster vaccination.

The CDR3 DNA reads as TGTGCCAGCTCACCACCTAGAGGAGGGACAGATACGCAGTATTTT. It translates to CASSPPRGGTDTQYF. The chain recombines TRBV18 with TRBJ2-3, with D possibly being TRBD2 (6 bases). This CDR3 spans 15 amino acids. Between the trimmed V and J ends, which lost 0 bases and 3 bases, there was a span of 10 bases. Germline values: CDR1 KGHSH, CDR2 LQKENI.